The clone carrying this T cell receptor beta chain turned up a few times. The source of the sample is a study of spatial heterogeneity in lung cancer. TCRdb fed the 5' RACE reads into MiXCR, producing one record per CDR3 protein. This table holds around 92,000 distinct CDR3 sequences, approximately 12% found once. Time point denoted: sample taken at primary tumor resection. The sequenced material consisted of unsorted whole RNA from tumor, nontumor lung or frozen PBMC. Germline V gives CDR1 KGHSH, CDR2 LQKENI. The V segment lost 4 bases and the J segment 5 bases; nucleotides outside the gene matches: 7. The CDR3 is made up of 14 amino acids.

This clonotype originated in a male donor with early-stage non-small cell lung cancer. The sequences come from PBMCs, collected at surgery. This chain uses TRBV18 with TRBJ2-7; 8 bases are shared with TRBD2. The CDR3 nucleotides are TGTGCCAGCTCACAGATGACTAGCGTCGACGAGCAGTACTTC. The encoded protein is CASSQMTSVDEQYF.